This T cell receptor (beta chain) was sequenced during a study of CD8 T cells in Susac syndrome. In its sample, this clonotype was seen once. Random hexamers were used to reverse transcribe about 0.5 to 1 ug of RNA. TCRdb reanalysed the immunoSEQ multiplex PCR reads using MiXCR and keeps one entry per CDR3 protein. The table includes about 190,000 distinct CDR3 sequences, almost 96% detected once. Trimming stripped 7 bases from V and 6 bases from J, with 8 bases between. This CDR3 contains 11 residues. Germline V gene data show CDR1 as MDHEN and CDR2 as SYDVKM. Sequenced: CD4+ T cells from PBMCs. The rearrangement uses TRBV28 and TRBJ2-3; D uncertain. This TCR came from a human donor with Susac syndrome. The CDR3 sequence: CASTKQDTQYF. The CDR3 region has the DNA TGTGCCAGCACTAAACAGGATACGCAGTATTTT. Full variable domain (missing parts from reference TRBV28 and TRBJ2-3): DVKVTQSSRYLVKRTGEKVFLECVQDMDHENMFWYRQDPGLGLRLIYFSYDVKMKEKGDIPEGYSVSREKKERFSLILESASTNQTSMYLCASTKQDTQYFGPGTRLTVL.